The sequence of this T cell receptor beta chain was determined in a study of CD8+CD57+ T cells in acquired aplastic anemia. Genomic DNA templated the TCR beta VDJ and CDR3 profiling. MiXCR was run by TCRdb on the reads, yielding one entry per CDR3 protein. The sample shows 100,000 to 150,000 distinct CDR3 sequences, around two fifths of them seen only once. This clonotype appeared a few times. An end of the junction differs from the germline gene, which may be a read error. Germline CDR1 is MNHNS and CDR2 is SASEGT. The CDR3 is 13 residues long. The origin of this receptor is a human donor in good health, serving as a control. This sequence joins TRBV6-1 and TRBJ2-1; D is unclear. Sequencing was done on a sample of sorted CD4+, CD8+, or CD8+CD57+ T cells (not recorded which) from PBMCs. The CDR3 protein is CACSEGLPPEQFF. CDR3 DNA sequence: TGTGCCTGCAGTGAAGGGTTGCCTCCTGAGCAGTTCTTC.